Listed here are 21 T cell receptor beta chains from one sample, sequenced in a study of regulatory T cells in long-lasting Graves disease. Through Arm-PCR of CDR3 regions and iRepertoire HTBI primers, TCR beta libraries were built. MiXCR was run by TCRdb on the multiplex PCR reads, yielding one entry per CDR3 protein. This table has 350,000 to 450,000 distinct CDR3 sequences, 20% appearing once. Indicated time point: persistent/refractory GD, antithyroid drugs over 5 years with positive TRAb. PBMC-extracted RNA yielded the TCR library. The sample in question was peripheral blood mononuclear cells (PBMCs), obtained when the disease was refractory, from a patient treated with antithyroid drugs. The source is a female donor with Graves disease.

This clonotype was seen only a few times. V gene TRBV6-4 combines with J gene TRBJ1-1, with no clear D. This CDR3 spans 13 amino acids. CDR1 and CDR2 from the germline V gene are MRHNA and SNTAGT. The V end was cut by 5 bases, the J end by 1 base, with 8 bases between. CDR3 sequence reads: CASSMKTNTEAFF. Here the CDR3 DNA reads TGTGCCAGCAGTATGAAGACGAACACTGAAGCTTTCTTT.

This clonotype was seen ten or more times. The chain employs TRBV2 and TRBJ1-4; D remains unclear. Germline CDR1 SNHLY, CDR2 FYNNEI. This CDR3 is 13 amino acids long. V was cut by 3 bases and J by 8 bases, with 10 bases left in between. The CDR3 here is CASSDQVGEKLFF. In DNA form, the CDR3 reads TGTGCCAGCAGTGACCAGGTTGGGGAAAAACTGTTTTTT. The full variable domain, with the rest looked up from reference TRBV2 and TRBJ1-4, is EPEVTQTPSHQVTQMGQEVILRCVPISNHLYFYWYRQILGQKVEFLVSFYNNEISEKSEIFDDQFSVERPDGSNFTLKIRSTKLEDSAMYFCASSDQVGEKLFFGSGTQLSVL.

This clonotype occurred many times. V gene TRBV12-3 or TRBV12-4 combines with J gene TRBJ1-4, with no clear D. The CDR3 is 15 residues long. Trimming cost V 2 bases and J 1 base, with 8 bases left between them. CDR3 nucleotides: TGTGCCAGCAGTTTAACGTCGGGAACTAATGAAAAACTGTTTTTT. The encoded protein is CASSLTSGTNEKLFF.

The V gene is TRBV3-1, the J gene TRBJ2-2; 7 bases map to TRBD2. The germline gives CDR1 LGHDT, CDR2 YNNKEL (reference sequence). The CDR3 totals 18 residues. J lost 6 bases, V lost 1 base, and 14 bases had no gene match. CDR3 nucleotide sequence: TGTGCCAGCAGCCAAGGGATTCGGGGCGGGAGTCCCGCCGGGGAGCTGTTTTTT. Encoded protein: CASSQGIRGGSPAGELFF.

This clonotype was seen at least ten times. The chain uses TRBV6-1 and TRBJ1-1; no clear D. The germline V gene has CDR1 MNHNS and CDR2 SASEGT. The CDR3 has 13 residues. V was clipped by 5 bases and J by 1 base, with 8 bases between them. The CDR3 is CASSRRENTEAFF. In DNA form, the CDR3 reads TGTGCCAGCAGTCGAAGAGAGAACACTGAAGCTTTCTTT.

A remark on this clonotype: A much larger clone differs from this one at a single base, so this may be a read error. The V gene is TRBV25-1, the J gene TRBJ1-1; 7 nucleotides align to TRBD1. CDR1 MGHDK and CDR2 SYGVNS come from the germline V gene. V trimming: 7 bases; J trimming: 12 bases; junction bases outside the gene matches: 17. This CDR3 is built from 14 residues. This CDR3 reads CASNEGGRKTETFF. In DNA, the CDR3 is TGTGCCAGCAACGAAGGGGGCCGGAAAACAGAAACTTTCTTT. Using reference TRBV25-1 and TRBJ1-1 for the parts outside the CDR3, the full variable domain is EADIYQTPRYLVIGTGKKITLECSQTMGHDKMYWYQQDPGMELHLIHYSYGVNSTEKGDLSSESTVSRIRTEHFPLTLESARPSHTSQYLCASNEGGRKTETFFGQGTRLTVV.

The CDR3 DNA follows: TGTGCCAGCAGCGGTCTGGTAGGATACGAGCAGTACTTC. The encoded protein is CASSGLVGYEQYF. The chain recombines TRBV7-9 with TRBJ2-7; D is unclear. CDR1 SEHNR and CDR2 FQNEAQ come from the germline V gene (reference sequence). The V gene lost 5 bases and the J gene lost 4 bases, with 12 bases spanning the gap. The CDR3 covers 13 residues.

This clonotype was observed a few times. The chain recombines TRBV7-2 with TRBJ1-5; D may be TRBD1 (6 bases). Trimming took off 3 bases at V and 5 bases at J, with 11 bases between the two ends. CDR1 is SGHTA, CDR2 FQGNSA, per germline. The CDR3 contains 14 residues. For the CDR3, the DNA is TGTGCCAGCAGCTTCTCACAGGGATATCAGCCCCAGCATTTT. Translating gives CASSFSQGYQPQHF. Variable domain in full (rest from reference TRBV7-2 and TRBJ1-5): GAGVSQSPSNKVTEKGKDVELRCDPISGHTALYWYRQSLGQGLEFLIYFQGNSAPDKSGLPSDRFSAERTGGSVSTLTIQRTQQEDSAVYLCASSFSQGYQPQHFGDGTRLSIL.

This clonotype was counted ten times or more. V usage is TRBV3-1 and J usage is TRBJ2-5, with D maybe TRBD2 (5 bases). Germline V gives CDR1 LGHDT, CDR2 YNNKEL (reference sequence). This CDR3 has 13 residues. V gave up 1 base and J gave up 5 bases, with 8 bases separating them. The CDR3, as DNA: TGTGCCAGCAGCCAAGTGGGGAGTGAGACCCAGTACTTC. This codes for CASSQVGSETQYF.

The chain couples TRBV6-2 or TRBV6-3 to TRBJ2-5; a weak D match, TRBD1 (5 bases). The germline V gene encodes CDR1 MNHEY and CDR2 SVGEGT. V lost 6 bases and J 5 bases, leaving 22 bases between the germline ends. This CDR3 is 16 amino acids long. CDR3 sequence reads: CASSPPSDSPKETQYF. CDR3 nucleotide sequence: TGTGCCAGCAGCCCGCCCTCCGACAGTCCCAAGGAGACCCAGTACTTC.

In this sample, this clonotype turned up a few times. The chain carries TRBV6-1 and TRBJ2-2, with D unresolved. V gave up 2 bases and J gave up 6 bases, with 13 bases separating them. CDR3 size: 15 residues. Germline-derived CDR1 and CDR2 are MNHNS and SASEGT. CDR3 sequence: CASSESILSPGELFF. The CDR3 DNA reads TGTGCCAGCAGTGAAAGTATCCTCTCCCCCGGGGAGCTGTTTTTT.

The sample holds many counts of this clonotype. This rearrangement joins TRBV28 to TRBJ2-7; TRBD2 matches 10 bases. V shed 5 bases and J 0 bases; nucleotides not matched to a gene: 7. Germline V CDR1 and CDR2: MDHEN, SYDVKM. CDR3 length: 16 residues. DNA of the CDR3: TGTGCCAGCAGTGCCCAGCGGGAGGGGAGCTCCTACGAGCAGTACTTC. This gives the protein CASSAQREGSSYEQYF. The variable domain in full, completed from reference TRBV28 and TRBJ2-7, reads DVKVTQSSRYLVKRTGEKVFLECVQDMDHENMFWYRQDPGLGLRLIYFSYDVKMKEKGDIPEGYSVSREKKERFSLILESASTNQTSMYLCASSAQREGSSYEQYFGPGTRLTVT.

This clonotype was picked up one time. This chain connects TRBV9 to TRBJ2-1; tentatively, D is TRBD2 (5 bases). The V gene's germline CDR1 is SGDLS and CDR2 YYNGEE. The CDR3 contains 15 residues. The ends were cut back, 4 bases at V and 5 bases at J, with 16 bases in the middle. The DNA of the CDR3 is TGTGCCAGCAGCCCTCAGAGCGGACCTGACAATGAGCAGTTCTTC. This sequence encodes CASSPQSGPDNEQFF.

This clonotype came up many times. The CDR3 sequence: CASSLWQNQPQHF. The DNA for the CDR3 is TGTGCCAGCAGCTTATGGCAGAATCAGCCCCAGCATTTT. V and J are TRBV7-2 and TRBJ1-5, with D unclear. From germline, CDR1 is SGHTA and CDR2 FQGNSA. V gave up 2 bases and J gave up 4 bases, with 6 bases separating them. The CDR3 has 13 amino acids.

The chain has TRBV5-6 and TRBJ2-5; TRBD1 matches at 7 bases. The CDR3 has 14 residues. The germline CDR1 and CDR2 sequences are SGHDT and YYEEEE. V shed 4 bases, J shed 3 bases, and the junction held 6 bases outside the gene matches. CDR3: CASSRGTDEETQYF. The CDR3 DNA is TGTGCCAGCAGCAGGGGGACAGATGAAGAGACCCAGTACTTC.

This clonotype occurred a few times. The V gene is TRBV28, the J gene TRBJ2-6; no firm D call. V was cut by 4 bases and J by 6 bases, with 13 bases left in between. Germline loops: CDR1 MDHEN, CDR2 SYDVKM. The CDR3 loop spans 15 amino acids. In DNA form, the CDR3 reads TGTGCCAGCAGTTCCGGATCTCTGGTGGCCAACGTCCTGACTTTC. Its translation: CASSSGSLVANVLTF.

This clonotype was detected a few times. This chain joins TRBV5-6 and TRBJ1-2; 10 positions match TRBD1. Germline CDR1 reads SGHDT; CDR2 reads YYEEEE. Trimming at V came to 4 bases and at J to 4 bases, leaving 10 bases not matched to a gene. The CDR3 covers 16 residues. CDR3 nucleotide sequence: TGTGCCAGCAGCCCGCCCGGGACAGGGGCCCGCTATGGCTACACCTTC. Its translation is CASSPPGTGARYGYTF.

There are many counts of this clonotype. The genes are TRBV4-1 and TRBJ1-1; D gene uncertain. The V and J ends lost 1 base and 1 base respectively, with 10 bases between them. Looked up from germline, CDR1 is MGHRA and CDR2 is YSYEKL. The CDR3 contains 15 residues. The CDR3 loop reads CASSQVGATNTEAFF. In DNA, the CDR3 is TGCGCCAGCAGCCAAGTCGGTGCAACGAACACTGAAGCTTTCTTT.

The rearrangement links TRBV12-3 or TRBV12-4 to TRBJ2-1; D possibly uses TRBD1 or TRBD2 (5 bases each). The CDR3 totals 15 residues. Between the trimmed V and J ends, which lost 6 bases and 0 bases, there was a span of 12 bases. CDR3: CASRGDGVSYNEQFF. The CDR3 DNA reads as TGTGCCAGCAGGGGGGACGGCGTCTCCTACAATGAGCAGTTCTTC.

This clonotype was detected a few times. CDR3 DNA: TGCAGCTACTCCGGTGGCGCGGGGGAGCCCCAGCATTTT. Its protein product is CSYSGGAGEPQHF. This chain uses TRBV20-1 with TRBJ1-5; D may be TRBD1 (5 bases). The CDR3 totals 13 residues. Germline-derived CDR1 and CDR2 are DFQATT and SNEGSKA (reference sequence).

This rearrangement joins TRBV19 to TRBJ2-4; unclear D gene. V was trimmed by 5 bases and J by 0 bases, leaving 23 bases between them. The V gene's germline CDR1 is LNHDA and CDR2 SQIVND (reference sequence). This CDR3 has 19 residues. Here the CDR3 DNA reads TGTGCCAGTAGTGCGCATAAGCAAGGGCCCTTGTCAGCCAAAAACATTCAGTACTTC. Translation gives CASSAHKQGPLSAKNIQYF.